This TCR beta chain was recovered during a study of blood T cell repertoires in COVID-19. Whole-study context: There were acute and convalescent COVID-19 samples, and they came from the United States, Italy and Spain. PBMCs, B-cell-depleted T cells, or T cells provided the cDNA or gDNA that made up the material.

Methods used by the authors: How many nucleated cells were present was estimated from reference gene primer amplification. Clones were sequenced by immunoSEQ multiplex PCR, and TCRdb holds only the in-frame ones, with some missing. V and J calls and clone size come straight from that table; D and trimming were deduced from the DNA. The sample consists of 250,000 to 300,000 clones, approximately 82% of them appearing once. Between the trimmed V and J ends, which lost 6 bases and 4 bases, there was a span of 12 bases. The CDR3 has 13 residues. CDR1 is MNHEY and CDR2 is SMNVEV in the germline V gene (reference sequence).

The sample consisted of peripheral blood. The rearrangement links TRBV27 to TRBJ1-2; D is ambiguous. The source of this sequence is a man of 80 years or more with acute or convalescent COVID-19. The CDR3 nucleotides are TGTGCCAGCAGCCGCTCCGGGAGCTATGGCTACACCTTC. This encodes CASSRSGSYGYTF.